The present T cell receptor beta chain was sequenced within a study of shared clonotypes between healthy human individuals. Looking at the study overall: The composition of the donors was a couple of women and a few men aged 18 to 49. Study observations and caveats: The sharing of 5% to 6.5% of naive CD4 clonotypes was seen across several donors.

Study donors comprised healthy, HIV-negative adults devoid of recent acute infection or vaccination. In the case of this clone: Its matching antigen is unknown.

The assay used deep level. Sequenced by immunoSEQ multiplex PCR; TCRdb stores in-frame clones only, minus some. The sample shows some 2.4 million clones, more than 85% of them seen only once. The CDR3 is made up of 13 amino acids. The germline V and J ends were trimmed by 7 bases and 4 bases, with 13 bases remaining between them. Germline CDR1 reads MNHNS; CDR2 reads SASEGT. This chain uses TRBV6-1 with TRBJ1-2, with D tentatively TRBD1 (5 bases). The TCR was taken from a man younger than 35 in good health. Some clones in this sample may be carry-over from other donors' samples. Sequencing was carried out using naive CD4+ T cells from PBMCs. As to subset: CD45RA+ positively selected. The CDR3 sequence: CASTEGRVYGYTF. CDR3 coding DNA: TGTGCCAGCACTGAGGGGCGAGTCTATGGCTACACCTTC.